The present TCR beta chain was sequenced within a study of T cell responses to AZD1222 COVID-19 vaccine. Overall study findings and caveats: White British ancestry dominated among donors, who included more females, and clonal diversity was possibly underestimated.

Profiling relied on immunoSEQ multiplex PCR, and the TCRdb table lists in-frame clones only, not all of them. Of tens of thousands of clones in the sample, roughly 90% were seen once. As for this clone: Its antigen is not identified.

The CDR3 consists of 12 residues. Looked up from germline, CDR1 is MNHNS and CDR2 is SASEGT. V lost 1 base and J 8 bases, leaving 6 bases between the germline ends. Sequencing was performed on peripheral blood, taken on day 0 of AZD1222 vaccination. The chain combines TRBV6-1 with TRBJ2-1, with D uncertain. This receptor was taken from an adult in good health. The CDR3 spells CASSEGVYEQFF. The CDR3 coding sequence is TGTGCCAGCAGTGAAGGAGTTTATGAGCAGTTCTTC.